This T cell receptor (beta chain) comes out of a study of blood T cell repertoires in COVID-19. Study-level information: Collection of acute and convalescent COVID-19 samples took place in the United States, Italy and Spain. T cells, B-cell-depleted T cells, or PBMCs provided the cDNA or gDNA that served as material.

In the study's own analysis: Counts of nucleated cells, estimated from reference gene primer amplification, were obtained. TCRdb's table, derived via immunoSEQ multiplex PCR, lists solely in-frame clones and lacks some. The V and J calls and clone size come from that table; D and trimming were worked out from the DNA. In the table there are 310,000 or so clones, 70% to 90% of which are singletons. The CDR3 sequence is 17 residues long. V shed 2 bases and J shed 2 bases, with 19 bases lying between them. The V gene's germline CDR1 is SGHVS and CDR2 FQNEAQ. The genes are TRBV7-8 and TRBJ2-7; possibly TRBD2 for D (6 bases). This receptor was obtained from a woman aged 25 to 39 who had recovered from COVID-19. Sequences were obtained from peripheral blood. The CDR3 sequence: CASSLSYGGTGTYEQYF. Written as DNA, the CDR3 is TGTGCCAGCAGCTTAAGTTATGGCGGGACGGGTACCTACGAGCAGTACTTC.